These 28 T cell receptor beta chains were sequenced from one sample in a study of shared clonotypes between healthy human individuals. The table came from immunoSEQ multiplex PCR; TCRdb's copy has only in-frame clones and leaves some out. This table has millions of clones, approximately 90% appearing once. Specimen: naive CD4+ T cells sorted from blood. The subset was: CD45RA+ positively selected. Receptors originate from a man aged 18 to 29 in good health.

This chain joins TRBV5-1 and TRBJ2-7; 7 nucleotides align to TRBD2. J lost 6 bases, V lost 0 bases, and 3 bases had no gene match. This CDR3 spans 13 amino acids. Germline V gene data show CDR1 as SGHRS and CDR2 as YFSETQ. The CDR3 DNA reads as TGCGCCAGCAGCTTGGTCGGGAGGAGCGAGCAGTACTTC. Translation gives CASSLVGRSEQYF.

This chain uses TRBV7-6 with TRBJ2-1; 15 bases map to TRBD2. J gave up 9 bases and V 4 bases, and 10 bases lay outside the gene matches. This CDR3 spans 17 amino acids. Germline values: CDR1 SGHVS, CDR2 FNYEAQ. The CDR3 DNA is TGTGCCAGCAGCTCCGGACTAGCGGGAGGGGATTTTGGTGAGCAGTTCTTC. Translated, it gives CASSSGLAGGDFGEQFF.

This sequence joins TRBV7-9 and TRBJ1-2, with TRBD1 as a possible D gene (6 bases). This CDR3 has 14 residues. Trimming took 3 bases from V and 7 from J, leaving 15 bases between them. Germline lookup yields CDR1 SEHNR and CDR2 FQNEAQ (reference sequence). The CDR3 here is CASSFSWGLGGYTF. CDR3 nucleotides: TGTGCCAGCAGCTTCAGTTGGGGGCTGGGTGGCTACACCTTC.

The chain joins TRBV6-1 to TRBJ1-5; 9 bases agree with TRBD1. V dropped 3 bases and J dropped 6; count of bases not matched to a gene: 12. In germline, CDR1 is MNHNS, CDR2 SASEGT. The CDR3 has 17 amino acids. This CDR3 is CASSEDRGEGRFQPQHF. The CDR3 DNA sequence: TGTGCCAGCAGTGAGGACAGGGGAGAAGGACGGTTTCAGCCCCAGCATTTT.

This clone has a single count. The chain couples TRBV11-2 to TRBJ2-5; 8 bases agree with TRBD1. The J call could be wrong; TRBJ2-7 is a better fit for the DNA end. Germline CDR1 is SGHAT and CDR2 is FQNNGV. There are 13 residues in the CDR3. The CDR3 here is CASRGTGQSEQYF. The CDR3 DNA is TGTGCCAGCAGGGGGACAGGACAGAGCGAGCAGTACTTC.

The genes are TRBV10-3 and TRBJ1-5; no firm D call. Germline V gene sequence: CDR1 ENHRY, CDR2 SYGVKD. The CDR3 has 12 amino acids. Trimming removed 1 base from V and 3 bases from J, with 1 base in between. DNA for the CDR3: TGTGCCATCAGTGAGTACAATCAGCCCCAGCATTTT. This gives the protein CAISEYNQPQHF.

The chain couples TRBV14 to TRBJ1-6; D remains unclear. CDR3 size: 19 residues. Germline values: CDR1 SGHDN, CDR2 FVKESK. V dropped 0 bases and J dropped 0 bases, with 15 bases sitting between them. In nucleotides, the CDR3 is TGTGCCAGCAGCCAAGAACCAGGCATCCTCAGCTCCTATAATTCACCCCTCCACTTT. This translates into CASSQEPGILSSYNSPLHF.

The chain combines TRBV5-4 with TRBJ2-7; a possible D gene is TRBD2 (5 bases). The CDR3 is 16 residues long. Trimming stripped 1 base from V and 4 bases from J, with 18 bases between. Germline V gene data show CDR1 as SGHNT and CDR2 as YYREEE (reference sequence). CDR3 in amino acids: CASSLWGARITYEQYF. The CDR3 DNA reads TGTGCCAGCAGCTTGTGGGGAGCCCGAATCACTTACGAGCAGTACTTC.

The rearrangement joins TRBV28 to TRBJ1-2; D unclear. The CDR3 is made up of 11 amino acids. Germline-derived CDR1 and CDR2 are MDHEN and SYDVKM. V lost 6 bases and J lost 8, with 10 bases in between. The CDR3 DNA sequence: TGTGCCAGCAGCAAGAATGGAGGCTACACCTTC. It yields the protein CASSKNGGYTF.

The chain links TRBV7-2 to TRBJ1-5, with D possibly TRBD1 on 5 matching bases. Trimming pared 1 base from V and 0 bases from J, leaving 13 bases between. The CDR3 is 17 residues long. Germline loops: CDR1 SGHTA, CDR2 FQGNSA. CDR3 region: CASSLEGRPVSNQPQHF. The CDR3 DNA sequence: TGTGCCAGCAGCTTAGAGGGACGGCCGGTTAGCAATCAGCCCCAGCATTTT.

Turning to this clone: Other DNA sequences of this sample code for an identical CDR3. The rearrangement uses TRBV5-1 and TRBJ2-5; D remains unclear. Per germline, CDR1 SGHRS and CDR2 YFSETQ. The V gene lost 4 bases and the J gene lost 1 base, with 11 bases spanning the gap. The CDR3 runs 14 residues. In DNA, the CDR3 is TGCGCCAGCAGCCCCGGATTAGCCCAAGAGACCCAGTACTTC. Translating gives CASSPGLAQETQYF.

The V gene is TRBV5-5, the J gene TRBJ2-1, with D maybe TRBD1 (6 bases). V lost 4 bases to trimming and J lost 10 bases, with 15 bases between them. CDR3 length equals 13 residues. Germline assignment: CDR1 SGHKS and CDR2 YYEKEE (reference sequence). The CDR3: CASSTTGTSEQFF. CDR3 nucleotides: TGTGCCAGCAGCACGACAGGTACTTCGGAGCAGTTCTTC. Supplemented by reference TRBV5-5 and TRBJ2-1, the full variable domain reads DAGVTQSPTHLIKTRGQQVTLRCSPISGHKSVSWYQQVLGQGPQFIFQYYEKEERGRGNFPDRFSARQFPNYSSELNVNALLLGDSALYLCASSTTGTSEQFFGPGTRLTVL.

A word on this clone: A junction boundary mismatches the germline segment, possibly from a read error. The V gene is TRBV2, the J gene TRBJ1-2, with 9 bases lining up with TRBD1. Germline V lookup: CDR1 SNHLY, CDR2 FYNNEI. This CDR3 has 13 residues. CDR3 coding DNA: TGTGCCAGCAGTGAAGCGGGGACAGGGATGTTCTCCTTC. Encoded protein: CASSEAGTGMFSF.

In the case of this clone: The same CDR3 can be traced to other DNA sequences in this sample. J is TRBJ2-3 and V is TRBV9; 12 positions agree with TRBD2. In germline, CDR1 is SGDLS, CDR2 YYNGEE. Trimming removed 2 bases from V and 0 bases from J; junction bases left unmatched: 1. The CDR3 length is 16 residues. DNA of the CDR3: TGTGCCAGCAGCGTGCTAGCGGGGGGGAGCACAGATACGCAGTATTTT. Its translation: CASSVLAGGSTDTQYF. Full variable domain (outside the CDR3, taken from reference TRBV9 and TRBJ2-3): DSGVTQTPKHLITATGQRVTLRCSPRSGDLSVYWYQQSLDQGLQFLIQYYNGEERAKGNILERFSAQQFPDLHSELNLSSLELGDSALYFCASSVLAGGSTDTQYFGPGTRLTVL.

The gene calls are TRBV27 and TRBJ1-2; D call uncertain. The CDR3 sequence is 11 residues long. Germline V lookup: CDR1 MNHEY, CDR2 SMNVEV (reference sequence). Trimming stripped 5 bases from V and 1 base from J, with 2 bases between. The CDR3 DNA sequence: TGTGCCAGCAGTCTTAACTATGGCTACACCTTC. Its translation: CASSLNYGYTF.

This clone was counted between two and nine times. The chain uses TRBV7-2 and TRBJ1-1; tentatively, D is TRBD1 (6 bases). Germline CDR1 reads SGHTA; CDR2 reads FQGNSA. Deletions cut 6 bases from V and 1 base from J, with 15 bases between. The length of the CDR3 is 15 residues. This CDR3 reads CASRTWDTKNTEAFF. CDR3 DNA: TGTGCCAGCAGGACTTGGGACACGAAGAACACTGAAGCTTTCTTT.

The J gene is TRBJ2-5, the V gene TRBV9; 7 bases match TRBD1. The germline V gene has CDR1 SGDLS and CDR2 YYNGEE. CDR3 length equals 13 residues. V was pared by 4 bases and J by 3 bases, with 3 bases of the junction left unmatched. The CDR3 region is CASSPGTEETQYF. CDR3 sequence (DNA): TGTGCCAGCAGCCCAGGGACAGAAGAGACCCAGTACTTC.

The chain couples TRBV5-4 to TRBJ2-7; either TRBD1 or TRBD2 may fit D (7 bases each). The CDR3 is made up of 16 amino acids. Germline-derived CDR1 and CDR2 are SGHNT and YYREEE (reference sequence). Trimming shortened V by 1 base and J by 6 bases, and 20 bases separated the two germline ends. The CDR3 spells CASSLPQGGGPGEQYF. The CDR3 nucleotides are TGTGCCAGCAGCTTGCCCCAGGGGGGAGGGCCAGGCGAGCAGTACTTC.

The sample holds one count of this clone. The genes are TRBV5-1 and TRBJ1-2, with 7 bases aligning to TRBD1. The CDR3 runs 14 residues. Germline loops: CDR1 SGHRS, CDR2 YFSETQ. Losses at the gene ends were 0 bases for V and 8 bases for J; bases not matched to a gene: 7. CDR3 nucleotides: TGCGCCAGCAGCTTGGGGGACAGACTAGGCGGCTACACCTTC. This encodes CASSLGDRLGGYTF.

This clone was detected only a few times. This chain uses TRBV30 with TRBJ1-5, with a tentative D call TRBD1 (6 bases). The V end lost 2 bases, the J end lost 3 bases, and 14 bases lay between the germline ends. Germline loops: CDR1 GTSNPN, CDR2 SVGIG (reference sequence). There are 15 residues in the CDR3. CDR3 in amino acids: CAWSTTDRFNQPQHF. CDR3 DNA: TGTGCCTGGAGTACGACGGACAGATTCAATCAGCCCCAGCATTTT.

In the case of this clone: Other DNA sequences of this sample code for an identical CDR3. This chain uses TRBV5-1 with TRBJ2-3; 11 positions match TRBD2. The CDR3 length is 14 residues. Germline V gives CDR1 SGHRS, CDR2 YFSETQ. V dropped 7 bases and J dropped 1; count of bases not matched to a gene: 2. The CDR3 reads CASQTSGGTDTQYF. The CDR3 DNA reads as TGCGCCAGCCAGACTAGCGGGGGCACAGATACGCAGTATTTT.

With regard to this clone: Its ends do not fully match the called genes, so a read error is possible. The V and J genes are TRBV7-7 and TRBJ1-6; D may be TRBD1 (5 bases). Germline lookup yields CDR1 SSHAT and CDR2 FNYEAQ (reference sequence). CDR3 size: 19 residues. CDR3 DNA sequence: TGTGCTAGCAGCCCAACAAGGGACCGGAGAAGCTCCTATAATTCACCCCTCCACTTT. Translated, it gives CASSPTRDRRSSYNSPLHF.

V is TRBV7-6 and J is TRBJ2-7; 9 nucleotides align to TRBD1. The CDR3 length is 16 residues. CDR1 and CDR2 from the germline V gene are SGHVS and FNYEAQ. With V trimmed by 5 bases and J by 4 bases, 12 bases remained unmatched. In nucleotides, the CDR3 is TGTGCCAGCAGCCCTCACCGGGACAGGGCGGCTTACGAGCAGTACTTC. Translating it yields CASSPHRDRAAYEQYF.

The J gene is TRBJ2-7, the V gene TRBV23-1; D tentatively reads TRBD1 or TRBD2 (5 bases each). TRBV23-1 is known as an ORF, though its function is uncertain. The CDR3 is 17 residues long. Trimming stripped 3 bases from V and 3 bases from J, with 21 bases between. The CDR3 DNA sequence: TGCGCCAGCAGTCATAGGGACCTTGGGGCGTTCGTCTACGAGCAGTACTTC. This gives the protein CASSHRDLGAFVYEQYF.

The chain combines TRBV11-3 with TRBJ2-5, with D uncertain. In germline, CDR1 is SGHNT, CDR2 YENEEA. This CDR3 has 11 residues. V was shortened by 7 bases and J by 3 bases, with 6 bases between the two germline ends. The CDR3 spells CASKGEETQYF. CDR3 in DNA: TGTGCCAGCAAAGGTGAAGAGACCCAGTACTTC.

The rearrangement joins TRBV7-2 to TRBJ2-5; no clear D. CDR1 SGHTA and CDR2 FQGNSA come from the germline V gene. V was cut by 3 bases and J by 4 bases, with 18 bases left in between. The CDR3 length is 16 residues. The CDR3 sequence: CASSFVIARVGETQYF. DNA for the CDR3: TGTGCCAGCAGCTTCGTAATAGCTCGTGTTGGAGAGACCCAGTACTTC.

The CDR3 protein is CASSGTGTGELFF. In nucleotides, the CDR3 is TGTGCCAGCAGCGGCACAGGGACCGGGGAGCTGTTTTTT. The J gene is TRBJ2-2, the V gene TRBV11-2, with D possibly TRBD1 on 6 matching bases. In germline, CDR1 is SGHAT, CDR2 FQNNGV. This CDR3 comprises 13 residues. Between the trimmed V and J ends, which lost 5 bases and 5 bases, there was a span of 9 bases.

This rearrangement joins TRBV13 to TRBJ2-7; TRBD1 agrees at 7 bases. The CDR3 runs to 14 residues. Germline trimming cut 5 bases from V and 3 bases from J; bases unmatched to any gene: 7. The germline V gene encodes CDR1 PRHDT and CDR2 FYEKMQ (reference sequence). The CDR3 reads CASSGVGTDYEQYF. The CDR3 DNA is TGTGCCAGCAGCGGAGTGGGGACAGACTACGAGCAGTACTTC.